This T cell receptor (beta chain) was captured by sequencing in a study of blood T cell repertoires in COVID-19. Overall study: The analysed material was cDNA or gDNA that came from T cells, B-cell-depleted T cells, or PBMCs.

Living in roughly 25 US areas, the participants were between about 18 and 100 years of age. Grouping used clinical history reported by participants in a survey and questionnaire. Within 2 weeks of study entry, exposed participants had contacted a PCR-confirmed or clinician-diagnosed COVID-19 case. The J segment lost 0 bases and the V segment lost 4 bases, leaving 8 bases of the junction unmatched. This CDR3 has 17 amino acids. Looked up from germline, CDR1 is SQVTM and CDR2 is ANQGSEA. The table came from immunoSEQ multiplex PCR; TCRdb's copy has only in-frame clones and leaves some out. The table has about 300,000 clones, just under 90% seen once; the top ten hold under 3.5%.

The sample comprised PBMCs or T cells enriched from blood (not recorded which). V and J are TRBV29-1 and TRBJ2-6, with 8 bases fitting TRBD1. This TCR was sampled from a woman aged 45-60 years who had been exposed to COVID-19. CDR3 DNA: TGCAGCGTTGGTGGGGGGACAGGAGGCTCTGGGGCCAACGTCCTGACTTTC. Residues: CSVGGGTGGSGANVLTF.